These T cell receptor beta chains were read from a single sample in a study of blood T cell repertoires in COVID-19. The method was immunoSEQ multiplex PCR; TCRdb's version includes in-frame clones alone and lacks a portion of them. The data contain 130,000 to 150,000 clones, approximately 84% of them singletons. Input material: peripheral blood. These receptors were taken from a human donor in a cohort sampled during active COVID-19. CDR3s include the opening cysteine and the closing phenylalanine or tryptophan. The order of the fields is J gene, V gene, clone size, D gene, CDR3 protein, CDR3 DNA. A D gene is named only where the DNA matches it firmly. Rows give clone size only sometimes, using once, few, many, or a class for an expanded clone.

j_gene: TRBJ2-5; v_gene: TRBV19; abundance: -; d_gene: TRBD1; CDR3aa: CASSMGQGKETQYF; CDR3nt: TGTGCCAGTAGTATGGGACAGGGGAAGGAGACCCAGTACTTC
j_gene: TRBJ2-3; v_gene: TRBV25-1; abundance: -; d_gene: -; CDR3aa: CASSESGGADTQYF; CDR3nt: TGTGCCAGCAGTGAATCGGGGGGCGCGGATACGCAGTATTTT
j_gene: TRBJ2-1; v_gene: TRBV4-2; abundance: -; d_gene: TRBD2; CDR3aa: CASSQARTRGYNEQFF; CDR3nt: TGTGCCAGCAGCCAAGCACGGACTAGAGGATACAATGAGCAGTTCTTC
j_gene: TRBJ1-2; v_gene: TRBV7-9; abundance: -; d_gene: -; CDR3aa: CASSVAVGGSGYTF; CDR3nt: TGTGCCAGCAGCGTGGCCGTCGGGGGTTCTGGCTACACCTTC
j_gene: TRBJ2-3; v_gene: TRBV28; abundance: -; d_gene: TRBD2; CDR3aa: CASSPSGATDTQYF; CDR3nt: TGTGCCAGCAGTCCTAGCGGAGCCACAGATACGCAGTATTTT
j_gene: TRBJ1-4; v_gene: TRBV18; abundance: -; d_gene: TRBD1; CDR3aa: CASSAPGTGAGGDVEKLFF; CDR3nt: TGTGCCAGCTCAGCCCCCGGGACAGGGGCCGGAGGGGATGTTGAAAAACTGTTTTTT
j_gene: TRBJ1-1; v_gene: TRBV19; abundance: -; d_gene: TRBD1; CDR3aa: CASSQGQAGGTEAFF; CDR3nt: TGTGCCAGTAGCCAAGGACAGGCTGGGGGCACTGAAGCTTTCTTT
j_gene: TRBJ1-4; v_gene: TRBV3-1/TRBV3-2; abundance: few; d_gene: TRBD1; CDR3aa: CASSQDSGGSEKLFF; CDR3nt: TGTGCCAGCAGCCAAGACTCAGGGGGGAGCGAAAAACTGTTTTTT
j_gene: TRBJ1-1; v_gene: TRBV2; abundance: -; d_gene: -; CDR3aa: CASTYQQDNTEAFF; CDR3nt: TGTGCCAGCACCTACCAACAGGATAACACTGAAGCTTTCTTT
j_gene: TRBJ2-3; v_gene: TRBV5-1; abundance: -; d_gene: TRBD1; CDR3aa: CASSLAAGGKDTQYF; CDR3nt: TGCGCCAGCAGCTTGGCGGCAGGGGGCAAAGATACGCAGTATTTT
j_gene: TRBJ1-2; v_gene: TRBV5-6; abundance: -; d_gene: TRBD1; CDR3aa: CASSLSDRNPYGYTF; CDR3nt: TGTGCCAGCAGCTTGTCGGACAGGAACCCCTATGGCTACACCTTC
j_gene: TRBJ1-5; v_gene: TRBV28; abundance: once; d_gene: -; CDR3aa: CASSPSGIKRGNQPQHF; CDR3nt: TGTGCCAGCAGTCCCTCAGGGATCAAAAGGGGCAATCAGCCCCAGCATTTT
j_gene: TRBJ1-2; v_gene: TRBV11-2; abundance: -; d_gene: -; CDR3aa: CASSLGGYGYTF; CDR3nt: TGTGCCAGCAGCCTGGGGGGCTATGGCTACACCTTC
j_gene: TRBJ2-7; v_gene: TRBV7-5; abundance: -; d_gene: -; CDR3aa: CARSFLMPPSGGPSYEQYF; CDR3nt: TGTGCCAGAAGCTTCTTGATGCCCCCTAGCGGGGGGCCCTCCTACGAGCAGTACTTC
j_gene: TRBJ1-5; v_gene: TRBV25-1; abundance: -; d_gene: -; CDR3aa: CASSDGQGQAQHF; CDR3nt: TGTGCCAGCAGTGATGGACAAGGGCAAGCCCAGCATTTT
j_gene: TRBJ2-3; v_gene: TRBV5-1; abundance: -; d_gene: -; CDR3aa: CASSFGGRGNTDTQYF; CDR3nt: TGCGCCAGCAGCTTTGGGGGTCGGGGGAACACAGATACGCAGTATTTT
j_gene: TRBJ1-5; v_gene: TRBV19; abundance: -; d_gene: -; CDR3aa: CASSTQDYSNQPQHF; CDR3nt: TGTGCCAGTAGTACACAGGACTATAGCAATCAGCCCCAGCATTTT
j_gene: TRBJ2-1; v_gene: TRBV11-1; abundance: -; d_gene: TRBD2; CDR3aa: CASSSGLAGNEQFF; CDR3nt: TGTGCCAGCAGCTCGGGACTAGCGGGCAATGAGCAGTTCTTC
j_gene: TRBJ2-7; v_gene: TRBV12-3/TRBV12-4; abundance: -; d_gene: -; CDR3aa: CASEGQNYEQYF; CDR3nt: TGTGCCAGCGAAGGACAGAACTACGAGCAGTACTTC
j_gene: TRBJ2-2; v_gene: TRBV27; abundance: -; d_gene: TRBD1; CDR3aa: CASRMTGGSTGELFF; CDR3nt: TGTGCCAGCAGGATGACAGGGGGCTCAACCGGGGAGCTGTTTTTT
j_gene: TRBJ2-1; v_gene: TRBV7-3; abundance: once; d_gene: TRBD2; CDR3aa: CASSLSMLAGSAPRNNEQFF; CDR3nt: TGTGCCAGCAGCTTATCTATGCTAGCGGGATCCGCCCCTCGAAACAATGAGCAGTTCTTC
j_gene: TRBJ1-3; v_gene: TRBV9; abundance: -; d_gene: -; CDR3aa: CASSVDGGRNTIYF; CDR3nt: TGTGCCAGCAGCGTAGATGGGGGGAGAAACACCATATATTTT
j_gene: TRBJ2-7; v_gene: TRBV7-6; abundance: -; d_gene: TRBD1; CDR3aa: CASSLATGVAYEQYF; CDR3nt: TGTGCCAGCAGCTTAGCGACAGGGGTTGCCTACGAGCAGTACTTC
j_gene: TRBJ2-7; v_gene: TRBV7-9; abundance: -; d_gene: TRBD1; CDR3aa: CASSLGTGIDEQYF; CDR3nt: TGTGCCAGCAGCTTGGGGACAGGGATCGACGAGCAGTACTTC
j_gene: TRBJ2-7; v_gene: TRBV7-2; abundance: -; d_gene: TRBD1; CDR3aa: CASSRDRAGAYEQYF; CDR3nt: TGTGCCAGCAGCCGGGACAGGGCTGGGGCCTACGAGCAGTACTTC
j_gene: TRBJ1-1; v_gene: TRBV5-5; abundance: -; d_gene: -; CDR3aa: CASSYRPGGTEAFF; CDR3nt: TGTGCCAGCAGTTACCGCCCAGGAGGCACTGAAGCTTTCTTT
j_gene: TRBJ1-1; v_gene: TRBV3-1/TRBV3-2; abundance: -; d_gene: TRBD1; CDR3aa: CASSLPNRGRAEAFF; CDR3nt: TGTGCCAGCAGCCTACCCAACAGGGGAAGGGCTGAAGCTTTCTTT
j_gene: TRBJ1-5; v_gene: TRBV19; abundance: -; d_gene: TRBD1; CDR3aa: CATSGQARAQPQHF; CDR3nt: TGTGCCACCTCGGGACAGGCAAGAGCTCAGCCCCAGCATTTT
j_gene: TRBJ2-3; v_gene: TRBV19; abundance: -; d_gene: TRBD2; CDR3aa: CASSILAGGGLGTDTQYF; CDR3nt: TGTGCCAGTAGTATATTAGCGGGAGGCGGTCTCGGCACAGATACGCAGTATTTT
j_gene: TRBJ1-3; v_gene: TRBV4-1; abundance: -; d_gene: -; CDR3aa: CASSPPYSSGNTIYF; CDR3nt: TGCGCCAGCAGCCCACCCTATAGCTCTGGAAACACCATATATTTT
j_gene: TRBJ2-3; v_gene: TRBV15; abundance: -; d_gene: -; CDR3aa: CATSRASDGDTQYF; CDR3nt: TGTGCCACCAGCAGAGCTAGCGATGGGGATACGCAGTATTTT
j_gene: TRBJ2-1; v_gene: TRBV7-3; abundance: once; d_gene: TRBD2; CDR3aa: CASSLNSGGSSYNEQFF; CDR3nt: TGTGCCAGCAGCTTAAATAGCGGGGGCAGCTCCTACAATGAGCAGTTCTTC
j_gene: TRBJ2-2; v_gene: TRBV28; abundance: few; d_gene: TRBD1; CDR3aa: CACGTGNTGELFF; CDR3nt: TGTGCCTGTGGGACAGGGAACACCGGGGAGCTGTTTTTT
j_gene: TRBJ1-1; v_gene: TRBV6-2/TRBV6-3; abundance: -; d_gene: TRBD1; CDR3aa: CASSYRTGVDTEAFF; CDR3nt: TGTGCCAGCAGTTACAGGACAGGGGTCGACACTGAAGCTTTCTTT
j_gene: TRBJ2-5; v_gene: TRBV5-4; abundance: -; d_gene: TRBD2; CDR3aa: CASSLGRTSGSLYQETQYF; CDR3nt: TGTGCCAGCAGCTTGGGACGGACTAGCGGAAGTCTGTACCAAGAGACCCAGTACTTC
j_gene: TRBJ1-1; v_gene: TRBV28; abundance: -; d_gene: -; CDR3aa: CASSPHGRGTPNTEAFF; CDR3nt: TGTGCCAGCAGTCCCCATGGTAGGGGAACGCCGAACACTGAAGCTTTCTTT
j_gene: TRBJ2-3; v_gene: TRBV2; abundance: -; d_gene: TRBD2; CDR3aa: CASRASGTSTDTQYF; CDR3nt: TGTGCCAGCAGAGCTAGCGGAACTAGCACAGATACGCAGTATTTT
j_gene: TRBJ1-6; v_gene: TRBV2; abundance: -; d_gene: TRBD1; CDR3aa: CASSESTGGAMVSPLHF; CDR3nt: TGTGCCAGCAGTGAGTCGACAGGGGGCGCAATGGTTTCACCCCTCCACTTT
j_gene: TRBJ1-1; v_gene: TRBV5-1; abundance: -; d_gene: -; CDR3aa: CASSLAQTGNTEAFF; CDR3nt: TGCGCCAGCAGCTTGGCCCAGACAGGGAACACTGAAGCTTTCTTT
j_gene: TRBJ1-1; v_gene: TRBV18; abundance: -; d_gene: -; CDR3aa: CASSPGGGHTEAFF; CDR3nt: TGTGCCAGCTCACCAGGGGGGGGGCACACTGAAGCTTTCTTT